This T cell receptor beta chain was observed in a study of cytomegalovirus exposure and HLA in healthy donors. 60 Vbeta and 13 Jbeta primers were used in PCR. Repertoires were generated with immunoSEQ multiplex PCR, while TCRdb's copy carries only in-frame clones and drops some. The sample carries more than 70,000 clones, roughly 70% recorded once. Sequenced: PBMCs. The clonotype was recovered from a man aged 35-49 years in good health and CMV-seronegative.

This CDR3 reads CASSLAGQGPPGELFF. The CDR3 DNA follows: TGTGCCAGCAGCTTAGCGGGACAGGGCCCCCCCGGGGAGCTGTTTTTT. The rearrangement uses TRBV7-2 and TRBJ2-2, with 9 bases lining up with TRBD1. With V trimmed by 0 bases and J by 6 bases, 5 bases remained unmatched. The CDR3 is made up of 16 amino acids. In germline, CDR1 is SGHTA, CDR2 FQGNSA.